This is a list of T cell receptor beta chains from one sample in a study of MAIT cells during Salmonella Paratyphi A infection. Each CDR3 protein gets one entry after TCRdb re-called the 5' RACE reads with MiXCR. The table shows over 1,400 distinct CDR3 sequences, with 55% to 80% occurring only once. Sequencing was performed on MAIT cells from blood, taken at the last sampling point of the challenge study. These receptors all come from a person aged 18-70 years who was deliberately infected with Salmonella Paratyphi A in a paratyphoid fever challenge study. Both conserved end residues are part of each CDR3. Fields, in order: clone size, J gene, D gene, V gene, CDR3 DNA, CDR3 protein. A D gene is named only where the DNA matches it firmly. Not all rows give a size; the values are once, few, many and, for expanded clones, a class.

abundance: NA; j_gene: TRBJ2-1; d_gene: NA; v_gene: TRBV5-1; CDR3nt: TGCGCCAGCAGCTTTAGGCTAGGACCTTACAATGAGCAGTTCTTC; CDR3aa: CASSFRLGPYNEQFF
abundance: once; j_gene: TRBJ2-4; d_gene: NA; v_gene: TRBV7-6; CDR3nt: TGTGCCAGCAGCCCGTTTCCCAGCATAGCCAAAAACATTCAGTACTTC; CDR3aa: CASSPFPSIAKNIQYF
abundance: few; j_gene: TRBJ2-5; d_gene: NA; v_gene: TRBV6-4; CDR3nt: NA; CDR3aa: CASSFYICSARAGLAQETQYF
abundance: NA; j_gene: TRBJ2-2; d_gene: NA; v_gene: TRBV20-1; CDR3nt: TGCAGTGCTAGACGGTCCATGAACACCGGGGAGCTGTTTTTT; CDR3aa: CSARRSMNTGELFF
abundance: NA; j_gene: TRBJ2-5; d_gene: NA; v_gene: TRBV7-3; CDR3nt: TGTGCCAGCCCCTCCTCTTGGGGAGGAGAGACCCAGTACTTC; CDR3aa: CASPSSWGGETQYF
abundance: NA; j_gene: TRBJ2-4; d_gene: TRBD1; v_gene: TRBV12-3/TRBV12-4; CDR3nt: TGTGCCAGCAGTTTCCCCGGACAGGGACGTATTCAGTACTTC; CDR3aa: CASSFPGQGRIQYF
abundance: NA; j_gene: TRBJ2-7; d_gene: NA; v_gene: TRBV5-1; CDR3nt: TGCGCCAGCAGCTTGAGGGGAGACCGGGCCTACGAGCAGTACTTC; CDR3aa: CASSLRGDRAYEQYF
abundance: NA; j_gene: TRBJ2-3; d_gene: TRBD2; v_gene: TRBV20-1; CDR3nt: TGCAGTGCCTGGCAGGGACTAGCGGGAGGGTTGACAGATACGCAGTATTTT; CDR3aa: CSAWQGLAGGLTDTQYF
abundance: few; j_gene: TRBJ2-3; d_gene: TRBD2; v_gene: TRBV10-3; CDR3nt: TGTGCCATCAGTGCGGGACTAGCGGAAACAGATACGCAGTATTTT; CDR3aa: CAISAGLAETDTQYF
abundance: medium-sized; j_gene: TRBJ1-6; d_gene: TRBD1; v_gene: TRBV25-1; CDR3nt: TGTGCCAGCAGGACAGGGGTTTCGGATAATTCACCCCTCCACTTT; CDR3aa: CASRTGVSDNSPLHF
abundance: NA; j_gene: TRBJ2-7; d_gene: NA; v_gene: TRBV5-1; CDR3nt: TGCGCCAGCAGCTACGGACTGACCGGGACCTACGAGCAGTACTTC; CDR3aa: CASSYGLTGTYEQYF
abundance: NA; j_gene: TRBJ2-5; d_gene: NA; v_gene: TRBV20-1; CDR3nt: TGCAGTGCTAGTCCAGGGCAGGCTAGCACTCTCCAAATCGGAGAGACCCAGTACTTC; CDR3aa: CSASPGQASTLQIGETQYF
abundance: NA; j_gene: TRBJ2-1; d_gene: NA; v_gene: TRBV20-1; CDR3nt: TGCAGTGCTAGAGTTGGGCAGCGGAGCTCCTACAATGAGCAGTTCTTC; CDR3aa: CSARVGQRSSYNEQFF
abundance: NA; j_gene: TRBJ2-3; d_gene: TRBD2; v_gene: TRBV6-4; CDR3nt: TGTGCCAGCAGTGAAGCTAGCGGGAGGGCCTCAGATACGCAGTATTTT; CDR3aa: CASSEASGRASDTQYF
abundance: once; j_gene: TRBJ2-1; d_gene: TRBD2; v_gene: TRBV20-1; CDR3nt: TGCAGTGCTAGAGATACAAGACTAGCCCTAATCGACGATGAGCAGTTCTTC; CDR3aa: CSARDTRLALIDDEQFF
abundance: NA; j_gene: TRBJ1-2; d_gene: NA; v_gene: TRBV6-4; CDR3nt: TGTGCCAGCAGTGAAGAGGCGGACGCAAACTATGGCTACACCTTC; CDR3aa: CASSEEADANYGYTF
abundance: NA; j_gene: TRBJ1-5; d_gene: NA; v_gene: TRBV10-3; CDR3nt: TGTGCCATCAGTGAGTCAGGTGACACTTATCAGCCCCAGCATTTT; CDR3aa: CAISESGDTYQPQHF
abundance: NA; j_gene: TRBJ2-1; d_gene: TRBD2; v_gene: TRBV6-1; CDR3nt: TGTGCCAGCAGTGAGTTCACTAGCGGGAGGGCCAGGGGGCGTGAGCAGTTCTTC; CDR3aa: CASSEFTSGRARGREQFF
abundance: few; j_gene: TRBJ2-3; d_gene: TRBD1; v_gene: TRBV6-1; CDR3nt: TGTGCCAGCAGTGAGGGGGGGACAGGGGCAGATACGCAGTATTTT; CDR3aa: CASSEGGTGADTQYF
abundance: once; j_gene: TRBJ1-5; d_gene: TRBD1; v_gene: TRBV20-1; CDR3nt: TGCAATGCCACCAAGGGGGACAGATATCAGCCCCAGCATTTT; CDR3aa: CNATKGDRYQPQHF
abundance: NA; j_gene: TRBJ2-1; d_gene: TRBD2; v_gene: TRBV6-5; CDR3nt: TGTGCCAGCAAAACTAGGGCTAGCGGGATCAATGAGCAGTTCTTC; CDR3aa: CASKTRASGINEQFF
abundance: NA; j_gene: TRBJ1-1; d_gene: NA; v_gene: TRBV5-4; CDR3nt: TGTGCCAGCAGCTCCACGGTGAACACTGAAGCTTTCTTT; CDR3aa: CASSSTVNTEAFF
abundance: once; j_gene: TRBJ1-2; d_gene: NA; v_gene: TRBV7-2; CDR3nt: TGTGCCAGCAGCTTAACCGCTAACTATGGCTACACCTTC; CDR3aa: CASSLTANYGYTF
abundance: NA; j_gene: TRBJ2-2; d_gene: NA; v_gene: TRBV20-1; CDR3nt: TGCAGTGCTGCGTACGGGGGATACACCGGGGAGCTGTTTTTT; CDR3aa: CSAAYGGYTGELFF
abundance: NA; j_gene: TRBJ2-3; d_gene: TRBD1; v_gene: TRBV20-1; CDR3nt: TGCAGTGCAACTCCGGGACAGGGACACACAGATACGCAGTATTTT; CDR3aa: CSATPGQGHTDTQYF
abundance: NA; j_gene: TRBJ1-2; d_gene: NA; v_gene: TRBV6-2/TRBV6-3; CDR3nt: TGTGCCAGCCATCCGGGCCCAGGCTATGGCTACACCTTC; CDR3aa: CASHPGPGYGYTF
abundance: NA; j_gene: TRBJ1-1; d_gene: NA; v_gene: TRBV28; CDR3nt: TGTGCCAGCAGTCTCCCGGGAGGGGTAAACACTGAAGCTTTCTTT; CDR3aa: CASSLPGGVNTEAFF
abundance: NA; j_gene: TRBJ2-1; d_gene: TRBD2; v_gene: TRBV20-1; CDR3nt: TGCAGTGCTGAGGGACTAGCGATCAGCCACAATGAGCAGTTCTTC; CDR3aa: CSAEGLAISHNEQFF